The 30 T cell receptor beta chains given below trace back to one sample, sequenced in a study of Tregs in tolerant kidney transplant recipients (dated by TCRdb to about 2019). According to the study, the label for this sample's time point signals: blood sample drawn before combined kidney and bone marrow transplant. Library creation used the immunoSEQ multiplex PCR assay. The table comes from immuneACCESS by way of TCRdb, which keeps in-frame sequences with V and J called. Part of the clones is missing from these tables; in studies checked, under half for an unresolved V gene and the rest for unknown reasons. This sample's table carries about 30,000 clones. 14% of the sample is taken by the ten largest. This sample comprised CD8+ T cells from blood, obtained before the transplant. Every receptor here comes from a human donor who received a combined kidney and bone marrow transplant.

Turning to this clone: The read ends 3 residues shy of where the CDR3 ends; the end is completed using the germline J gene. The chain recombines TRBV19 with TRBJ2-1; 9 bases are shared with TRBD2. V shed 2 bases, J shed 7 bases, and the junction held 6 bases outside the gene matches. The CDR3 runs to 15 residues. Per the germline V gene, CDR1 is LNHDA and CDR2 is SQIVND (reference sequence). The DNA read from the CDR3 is TGTGCCAGTAGTATAAGGACTAGCGCCGGAAATGAG. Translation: CASSIRTSAGNE. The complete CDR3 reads CASSIRTSAGNEQFF. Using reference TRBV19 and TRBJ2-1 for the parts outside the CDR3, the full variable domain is DGGITQSPKYLFRKEGQNVTLSCEQNLNHDAMYWYRQDPGQGLRLIYYSQIVNDFQKGDIAEGYSVSREKKESFPLTVTSAQKNPTAFYLCASSIRTSAGNEQFFGPGTRLTVL.

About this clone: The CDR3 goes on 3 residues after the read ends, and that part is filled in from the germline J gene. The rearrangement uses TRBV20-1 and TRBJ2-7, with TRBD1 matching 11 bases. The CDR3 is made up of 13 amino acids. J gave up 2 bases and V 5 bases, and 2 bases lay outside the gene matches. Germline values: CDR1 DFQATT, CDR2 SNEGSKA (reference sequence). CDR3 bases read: TGCAGTGCTCGGACAGGGGGCCCCTACGAG. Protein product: CSARTGGPYE. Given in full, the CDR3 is CSARTGGPYEQYF.

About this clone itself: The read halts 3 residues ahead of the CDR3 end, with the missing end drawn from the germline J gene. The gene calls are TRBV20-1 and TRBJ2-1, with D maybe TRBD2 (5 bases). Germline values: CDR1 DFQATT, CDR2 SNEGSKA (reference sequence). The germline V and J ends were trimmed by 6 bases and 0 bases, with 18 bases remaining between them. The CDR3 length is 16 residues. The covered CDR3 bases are TGCAGTGCCCTAGCTAAGACGGTCTTCTCCTACAATGAG. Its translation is CSALAKTVFSYNE. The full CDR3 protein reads CSALAKTVFSYNEQFF.

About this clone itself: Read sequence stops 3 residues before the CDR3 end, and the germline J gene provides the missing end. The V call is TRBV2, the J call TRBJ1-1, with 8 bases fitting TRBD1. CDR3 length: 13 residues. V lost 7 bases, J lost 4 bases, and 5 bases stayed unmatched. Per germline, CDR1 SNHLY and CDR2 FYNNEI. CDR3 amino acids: CASKDRDRTEAFF. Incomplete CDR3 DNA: TGTGCCAGCAAGGACAGGGACCGCACTGAA.

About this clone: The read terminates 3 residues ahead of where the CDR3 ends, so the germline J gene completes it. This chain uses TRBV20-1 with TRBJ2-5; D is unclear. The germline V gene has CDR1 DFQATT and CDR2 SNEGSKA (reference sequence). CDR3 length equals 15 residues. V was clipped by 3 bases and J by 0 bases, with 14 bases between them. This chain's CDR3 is CSASASDDYQETQYF. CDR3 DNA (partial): TGCAGTGCTAGCGCCTCCGATGACTACCAAGAGACC.

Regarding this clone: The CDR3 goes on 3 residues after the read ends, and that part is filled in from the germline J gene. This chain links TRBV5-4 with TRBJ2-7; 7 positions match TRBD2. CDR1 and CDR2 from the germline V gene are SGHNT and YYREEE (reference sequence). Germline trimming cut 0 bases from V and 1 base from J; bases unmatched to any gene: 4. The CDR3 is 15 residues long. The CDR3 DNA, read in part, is TGTGCCAGCAGCTTGGCTGCGGGAGCATCCTACGAG. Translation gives CASSLAAGASYE. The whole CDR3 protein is CASSLAAGASYEQYF.

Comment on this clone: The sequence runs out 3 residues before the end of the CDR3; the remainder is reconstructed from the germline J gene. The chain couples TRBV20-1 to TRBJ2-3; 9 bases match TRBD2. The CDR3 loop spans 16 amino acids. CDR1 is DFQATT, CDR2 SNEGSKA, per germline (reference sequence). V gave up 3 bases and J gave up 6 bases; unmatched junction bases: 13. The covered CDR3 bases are TGCAGTGCTAGTGCTGGGCGGGAGGGCCTCTTTGATACG. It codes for CSASAGREGLFDT. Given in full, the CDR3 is CSASAGREGLFDTQYF.

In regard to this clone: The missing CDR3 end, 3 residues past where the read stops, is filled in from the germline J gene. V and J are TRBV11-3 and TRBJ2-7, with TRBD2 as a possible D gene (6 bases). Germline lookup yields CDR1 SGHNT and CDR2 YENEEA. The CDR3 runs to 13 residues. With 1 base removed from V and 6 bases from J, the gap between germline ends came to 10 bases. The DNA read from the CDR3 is TGTGCCAGCAGCTTAGCTACGACTAGCGAG. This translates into CASSLATTSE. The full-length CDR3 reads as CASSLATTSEQYF.

The sequenced CDR3 bases are TGTGCCAGCAGTCCGCCGGGACAGTCAGAGACC. It codes for CASSPPGQSET. The entire CDR3 is CASSPPGQSETQYF. The chain uses TRBV7-2 and TRBJ2-5, with 7 bases identical to TRBD1. The CDR3 end is not reached by the read, which stops 3 residues before it; the germline J gene fills it in. The V segment lost 6 bases and the J segment 4 bases; nucleotides outside the gene matches: 8. CDR1 is SGHTA and CDR2 is FQGNSA in the germline V gene. The CDR3 contains 14 residues.

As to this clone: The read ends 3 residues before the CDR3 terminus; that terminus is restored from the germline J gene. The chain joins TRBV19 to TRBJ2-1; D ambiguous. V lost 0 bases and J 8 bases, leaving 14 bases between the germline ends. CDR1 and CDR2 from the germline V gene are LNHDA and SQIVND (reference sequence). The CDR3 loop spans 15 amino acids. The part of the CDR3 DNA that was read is TGTGCCAGTAGTATAGATCTGTCCTCCCCGGATGAG. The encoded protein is CASSIDLSSPDE. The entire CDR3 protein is CASSIDLSSPDEQFF.

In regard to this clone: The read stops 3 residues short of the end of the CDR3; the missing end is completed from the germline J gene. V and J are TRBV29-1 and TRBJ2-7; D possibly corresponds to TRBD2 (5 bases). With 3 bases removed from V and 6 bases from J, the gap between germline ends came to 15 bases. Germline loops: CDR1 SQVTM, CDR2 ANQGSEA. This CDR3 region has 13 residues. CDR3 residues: CSVDKGLAGEQYF. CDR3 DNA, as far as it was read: TGCAGCGTTGATAAGGGTCTAGCTGGCGAG.

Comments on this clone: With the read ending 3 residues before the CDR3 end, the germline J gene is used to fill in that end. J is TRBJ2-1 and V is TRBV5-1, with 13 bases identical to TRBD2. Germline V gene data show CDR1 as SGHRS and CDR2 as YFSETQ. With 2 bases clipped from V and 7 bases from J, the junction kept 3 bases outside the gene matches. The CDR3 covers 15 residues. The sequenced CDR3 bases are TGCGCCAGCAGCTTCTGGACTAGCGGGAGAAATGAG. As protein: CASSFWTSGRNE. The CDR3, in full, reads CASSFWTSGRNEQFF.

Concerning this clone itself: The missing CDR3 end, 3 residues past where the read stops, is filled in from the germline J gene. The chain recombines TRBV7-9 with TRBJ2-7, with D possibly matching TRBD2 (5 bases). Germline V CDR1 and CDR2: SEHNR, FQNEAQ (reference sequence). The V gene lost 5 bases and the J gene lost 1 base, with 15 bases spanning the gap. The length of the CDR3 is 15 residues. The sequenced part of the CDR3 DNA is TGTGCCAGCAGCCACGCATTTGAGGGTTCCTACGAG. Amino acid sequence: CASSHAFEGSYE. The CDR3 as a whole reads CASSHAFEGSYEQYF.

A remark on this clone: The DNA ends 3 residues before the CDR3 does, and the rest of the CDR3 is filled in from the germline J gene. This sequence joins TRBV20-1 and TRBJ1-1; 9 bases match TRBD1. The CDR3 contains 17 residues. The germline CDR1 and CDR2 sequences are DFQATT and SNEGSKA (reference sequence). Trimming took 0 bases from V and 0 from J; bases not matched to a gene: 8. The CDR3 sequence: CSARDRDRVIMNTEAFF. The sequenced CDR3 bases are TGCAGTGCTAGAGATCGGGACAGGGTTATTATGAACACTGAA.

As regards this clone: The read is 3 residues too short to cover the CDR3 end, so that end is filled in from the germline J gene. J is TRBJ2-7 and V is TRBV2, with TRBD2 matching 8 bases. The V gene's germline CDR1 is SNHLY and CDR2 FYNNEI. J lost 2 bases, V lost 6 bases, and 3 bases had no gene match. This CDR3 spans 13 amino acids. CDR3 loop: CASRNSGAYEQYF. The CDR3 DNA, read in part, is TGTGCCAGCAGGAATAGCGGGGCCTACGAG.

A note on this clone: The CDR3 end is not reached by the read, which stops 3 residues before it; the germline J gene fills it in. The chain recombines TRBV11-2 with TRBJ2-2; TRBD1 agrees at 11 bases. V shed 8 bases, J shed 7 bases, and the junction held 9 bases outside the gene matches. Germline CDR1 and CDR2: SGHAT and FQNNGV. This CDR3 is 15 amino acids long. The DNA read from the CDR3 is TGTGCCAGCCTTCCGGGACAGGGGGGGATCGGGGAG. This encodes CASLPGQGGIGE. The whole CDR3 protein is CASLPGQGGIGELFF.

The chain's CDR3 is CASSEAGLILYEQYF. The CDR3 DNA, read in part, is TGTGCCAGCAGTGAAGCGGGACTTATCCTCTACGAG. The gene calls are TRBV6-1 and TRBJ2-7, with a possible D match to TRBD2 (6 bases). The read terminates 3 residues before the CDR3 end, so the remaining end is supplied by the germline J gene. Trimming shortened V by 0 bases and J by 3 bases, and 12 bases separated the two germline ends. This CDR3 spans 15 amino acids. Germline assignment: CDR1 MNHNS and CDR2 SASEGT.

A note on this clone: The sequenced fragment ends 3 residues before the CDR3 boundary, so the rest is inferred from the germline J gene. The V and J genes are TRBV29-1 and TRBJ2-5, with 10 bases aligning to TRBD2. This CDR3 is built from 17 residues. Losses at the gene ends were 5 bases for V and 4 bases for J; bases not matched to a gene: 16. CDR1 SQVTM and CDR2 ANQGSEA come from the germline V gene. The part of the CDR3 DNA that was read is TGCAGCGTTCGTGGACTAGCGGTAAATTTGGAGGCAGAGACC. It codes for CSVRGLAVNLEAET. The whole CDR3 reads CSVRGLAVNLEAETQYF.

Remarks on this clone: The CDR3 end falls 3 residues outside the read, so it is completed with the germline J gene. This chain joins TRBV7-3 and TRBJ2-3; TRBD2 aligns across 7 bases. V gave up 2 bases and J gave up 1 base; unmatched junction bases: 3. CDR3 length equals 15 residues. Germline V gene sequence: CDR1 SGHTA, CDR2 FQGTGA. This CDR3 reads CASSLLAGGTDTQYF. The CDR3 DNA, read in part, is TGTGCCAGCAGCTTATTAGCGGGCGGCACAGATACG.

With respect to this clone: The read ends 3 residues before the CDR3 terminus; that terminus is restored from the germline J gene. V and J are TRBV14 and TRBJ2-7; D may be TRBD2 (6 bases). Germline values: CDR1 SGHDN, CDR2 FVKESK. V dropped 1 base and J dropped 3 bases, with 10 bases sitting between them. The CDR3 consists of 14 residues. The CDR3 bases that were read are TGTGCCAGCAGCCAAGTTCAGGACTACTACGAG. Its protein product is CASSQVQDYYE. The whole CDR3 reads CASSQVQDYYEQYF.

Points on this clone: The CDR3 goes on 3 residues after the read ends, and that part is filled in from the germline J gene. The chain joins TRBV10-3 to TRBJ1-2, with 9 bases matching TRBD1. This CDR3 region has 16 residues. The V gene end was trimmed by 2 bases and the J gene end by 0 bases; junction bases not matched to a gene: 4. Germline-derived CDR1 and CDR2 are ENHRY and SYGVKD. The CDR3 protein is CAISEPDRGANYGYTF. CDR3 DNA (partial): TGTGCCATCAGTGAGCCGGACAGGGGAGCTAACTATGGC.

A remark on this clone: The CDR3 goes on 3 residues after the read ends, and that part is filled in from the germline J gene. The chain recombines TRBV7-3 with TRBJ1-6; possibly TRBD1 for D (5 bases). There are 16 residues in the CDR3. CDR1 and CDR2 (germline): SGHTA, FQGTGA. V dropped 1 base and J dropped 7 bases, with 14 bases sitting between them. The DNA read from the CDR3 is TGTGCCAGCAGCTTAAACGGGGGGGTCTTGAATTCACCC. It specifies CASSLNGGVLNSP. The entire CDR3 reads CASSLNGGVLNSPLHF.

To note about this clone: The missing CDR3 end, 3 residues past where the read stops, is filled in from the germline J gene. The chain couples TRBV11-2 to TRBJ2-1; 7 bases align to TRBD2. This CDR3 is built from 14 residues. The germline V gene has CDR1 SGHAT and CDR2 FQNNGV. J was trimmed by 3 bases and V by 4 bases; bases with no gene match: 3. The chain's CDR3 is CASSSKRGYNEQFF. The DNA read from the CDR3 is TGTGCCAGCAGCTCCAAGCGGGGCTACAATGAG. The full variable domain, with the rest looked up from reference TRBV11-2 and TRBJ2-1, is EAGVAQSPRYKIIEKRQSVAFWCNPISGHATLYWYQQILGQGPKLLIQFQNNGVVDDSQLPKDRFSAERLKGVDSTLKIQPAKLEDSAVYLCASSSKRGYNEQFFGPGTRLTVL.

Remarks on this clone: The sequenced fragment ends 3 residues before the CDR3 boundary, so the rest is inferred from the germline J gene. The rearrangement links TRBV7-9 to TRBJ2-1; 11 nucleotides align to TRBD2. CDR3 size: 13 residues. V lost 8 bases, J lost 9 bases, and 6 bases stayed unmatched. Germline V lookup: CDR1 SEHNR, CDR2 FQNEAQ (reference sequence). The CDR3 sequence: CASEGLAASEQFF. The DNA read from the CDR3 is TGTGCCAGCGAGGGACTAGCGGCGAGTGAG. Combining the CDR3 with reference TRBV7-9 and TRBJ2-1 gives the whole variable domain DTGVSQNPRHKITKRGQNVTFRCDPISEHNRLYWYRQTLGQGPEFLTYFQNEAQLEKSRLLSDRFSAERPKGSFSTLEIQRTEQGDSAMYLCASEGLAASEQFFGPGTRLTVL.

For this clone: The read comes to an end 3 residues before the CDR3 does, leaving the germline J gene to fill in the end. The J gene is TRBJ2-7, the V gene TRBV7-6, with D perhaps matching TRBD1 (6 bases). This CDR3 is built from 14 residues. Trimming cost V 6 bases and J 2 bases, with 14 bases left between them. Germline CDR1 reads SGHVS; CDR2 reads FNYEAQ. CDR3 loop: CASSGEQGPYEQYF. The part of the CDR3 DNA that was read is TGTGCCAGCAGTGGGGAACAGGGACCCTACGAG.

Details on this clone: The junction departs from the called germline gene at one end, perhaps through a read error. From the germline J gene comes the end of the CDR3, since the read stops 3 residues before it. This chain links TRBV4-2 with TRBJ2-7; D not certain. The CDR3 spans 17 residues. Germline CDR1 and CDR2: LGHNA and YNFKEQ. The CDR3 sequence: CASSQEIQSLGSYEQYF. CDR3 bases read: TGCGCCAGCAGCCAAGAGATTCAGAGCCTAGGCTCCTACGAG.

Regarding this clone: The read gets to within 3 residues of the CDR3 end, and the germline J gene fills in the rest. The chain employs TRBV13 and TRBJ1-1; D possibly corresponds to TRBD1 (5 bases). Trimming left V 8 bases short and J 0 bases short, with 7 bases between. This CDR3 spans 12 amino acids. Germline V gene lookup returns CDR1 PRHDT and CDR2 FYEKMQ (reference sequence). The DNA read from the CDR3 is TGTGCCAGCGACAGCATGAACACTGAA. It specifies CASDSMNTE. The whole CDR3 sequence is CASDSMNTEAFF.

CDR3 residues: CASSEWGLAGADNEQFF. Incomplete CDR3 DNA: TGCGCCAGCAGTGAATGGGGACTAGCGGGGGCCGACAATGAG. The V call is TRBV10-2, the J call TRBJ2-1; TRBD2 aligns across 14 bases. The sequence runs out 3 residues before the end of the CDR3; the remainder is reconstructed from the germline J gene. J lost 5 bases, V lost 3 bases, and 6 bases had no gene match. The germline CDR1 and CDR2 sequences are WSHSY and SAAADI. CDR3 length: 17 amino acids.

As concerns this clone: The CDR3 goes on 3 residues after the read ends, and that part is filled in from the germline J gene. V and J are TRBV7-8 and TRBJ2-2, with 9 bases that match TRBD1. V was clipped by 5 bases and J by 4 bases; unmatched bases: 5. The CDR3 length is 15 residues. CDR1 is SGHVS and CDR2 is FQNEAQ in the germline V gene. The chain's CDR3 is CASSPGTGSTGELFF. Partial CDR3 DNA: TGTGCCAGCAGCCCGGGGACAGGGAGCACCGGGGAG.

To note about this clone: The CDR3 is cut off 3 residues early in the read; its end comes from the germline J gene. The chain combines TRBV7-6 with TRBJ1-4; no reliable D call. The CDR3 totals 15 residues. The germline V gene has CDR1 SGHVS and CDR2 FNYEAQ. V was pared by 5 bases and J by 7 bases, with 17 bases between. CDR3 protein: CASSPNAVIGEKLFF. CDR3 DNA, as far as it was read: TGTGCCAGCAGCCCCAATGCGGTCATCGGTGAAAAA.